This is a list of T cell receptor beta chains from one sample in a study of T cell repertoires in cytomegalovirus infection. MiXCR, applied by TCRdb to the reads, yields one record per CDR3 protein. The sample contains approximately 290,000 distinct CDR3 sequences, roughly 25% of which appear only once. The material sequenced was PBMCs. Receptors were obtained from a human donor in good health (CMV status not recorded). Some clones in this sample may be carry-over from other donors' samples. The CDR3 runs from the conserved cysteine through the conserved F or W. D genes are given only for firm matches. The size field is filled for only some rows; it gives once, few, many or a size class.

NA,NA,TRBJ2-2,TRBV4-1,CASSAPGRSNTGELFF,TGCGCCAGCAGCGCTCCGGGACGGTCGAACACCGGGGAGCTGTTTTTT
TRBD2,NA,TRBJ2-1,TRBV7-9,CASSPDSGTKFF,TGTGCCAGCAGCCCGGATAGCGGGACCAAGTTCTTC
TRBD2,many,TRBJ2-1,TRBV11-2,CASSLVTSGEQFF,TGTGCCAGCAGCTTAGTAACTAGCGGGGAGCAGTTCTTC
NA,many,TRBJ1-6,TRBV12-3/TRBV12-4,CASSLSVSNSPLHF,TGTGCCAGCAGTTTATCTGTTTCCAATTCACCCCTCCACTTT
TRBD1,many,TRBJ1-1,TRBV28,CASRSGGSTEAFF,TGTGCCAGCAGATCAGGGGGGAGCACTGAAGCTTTCTTT
NA,NA,TRBJ1-5,TRBV20-1,CSVWGGVRNQPQHF,TGCAGTGTCTGGGGGGGCGTTCGCAATCAGCCCCAGCATTTT
NA,many,TRBJ1-1,TRBV7-2,CASSLGWAMNTEAFF,TGTGCCAGCAGCTTAGGGTGGGCCATGAACACTGAAGCTTTCTTT
NA,many,TRBJ2-3,TRBV7-8,CASSQNNHRSWNTDTQYF,TGTGCCAGCAGCCAAAATAATCACAGGTCCTGGAACACAGATACGCAGTATTTT
TRBD1,NA,TRBJ1-2,TRBV5-1,CASSLDSGGSGYTF,TGCGCCAGCAGCTTGGACTCAGGGGGATCTGGCTACACCTTC
NA,NA,TRBJ1-2,TRBV29-1,CSVGGGTNYGYTF,TGCAGCGTTGGTGGAGGGACTAACTATGGCTACACCTTC
TRBD2,NA,TRBJ2-1,TRBV20-1,CSARLLAGGEGSYNEQFF,TGCAGTGCTAGGTTACTAGCGGGAGGGGAAGGGTCCTACAATGAGCAGTTCTTC
NA,NA,TRBJ2-3,TRBV29-1,CSVEDGGTDTQYF,TGCAGCGTTGAAGATGGGGGAACCGATACGCAGTATTTT
NA,NA,TRBJ2-7,TRBV11-3,CASSLDREREQYF,TGTGCCAGCAGCTTAGACAGGGAACGCGAGCAGTACTTC
NA,NA,TRBJ2-2,TRBV7-9,CASSFGGKGNTGELFF,TGTGCCAGCAGCTTTGGGGGAAAGGGCAACACCGGGGAGCTGTTTTTT
NA,NA,TRBJ2-7,TRBV28,CASSTYPTEQYF,TGTGCCAGCAGTACCTATCCCACGGAGCAGTACTTC
NA,once,TRBJ1-1,TRBV7-8,CASSLGTVMNTEAIF,TGTGCCAGCAGCTTAGGGACAGTCATGAACACTGAAGCTATCTTT
NA,NA,TRBJ1-5,TRBV6-5,CASKEQGGGNQPQHF,TGTGCCAGCAAAGAACAGGGAGGGGGCAATCAGCCCCAGCATTTT
TRBD1,NA,TRBJ1-5,TRBV7-9,CASSTGQGQNQPQHF,TGTGCCAGCAGCACCGGACAGGGGCAAAATCAGCCCCAGCATTTT
NA,many,TRBJ1-1,TRBV7-8,CASSLAKGLGFF,TGTGCCAGCAGCTTAGCGAAGGGACTGGGTTTCTTT
NA,few,TRBJ2-5,TRBV10-3,CAISERGGGSETQYF,TGTGCCATCAGTGAGCGAGGAGGGGGATCCGAGACCCAGTACTTC
TRBD1,NA,TRBJ2-1,TRBV2,CASSTSGTVHEQFF,TGTGCCAGCAGTACTTCCGGGACAGTCCATGAGCAGTTCTTC
NA,NA,TRBJ2-7,TRBV11-2,CASSRTGNQEQYF,TGTGCCAGCAGCCGAACAGGGAACCAGGAGCAGTACTTC
NA,many,TRBJ1-6,TRBV7-2,CASSPSGGSYNSPLHF,TGTGCCAGCAGCCCATCGGGGGGGTCATATAATTCACCCCTCCACTTT
TRBD1,once,TRBJ2-5,TRBV29-1,CSVNRGNQETQYF,TGCAGCGTAAACAGGGGAAACCAAGAGACCCAGTACTTC
TRBD2,many,TRBJ2-1,TRBV14,CASARLAGLDEQFF,TGTGCCAGCGCCCGACTAGCGGGTCTCGATGAGCAGTTCTTC
TRBD2,NA,TRBJ2-6,TRBV30,CAWSPLWAGGSGANVLTF,TGTGCCTGGAGTCCCCTTTGGGCGGGGGGCTCTGGGGCCAACGTCCTGACTTTC
NA,many,TRBJ1-4,TRBV5-4,CASSFAGAINEKLFF,TGTGCCAGCAGCTTTGCAGGGGCTATTAATGAAAAACTGTTTTTT
TRBD1,once,TRBJ1-2,TRBV27,CASSSWTGVEEGYGYTF,TGTGCCAGCAGTTCGTGGACAGGGGTTGAAGAGGGCTATGGCTACACCTTC
NA,NA,TRBJ1-1,TRBV20-1,CSAQRGGEAFF,TGCAGTGCTCAACGGGGAGGTGAAGCTTTCTTT
NA,once,TRBJ2-7,TRBV5-1,CASRAGTAAYEQYF,TGCGCCAGCCGGGCCGGGACCGCAGCCTACGAGCAGTACTTC
NA,NA,TRBJ1-6,TRBV28,CASSLFGDNSPLHF,TGTGCCAGCAGTTTATTCGGAGATAATTCACCCCTCCACTTT